The following is a T cell receptor beta chain sequence with its context. Its target is not known. Naive CD8 isolation took CD45RO-negative cells positively selected for CCR7 and excluded terminally differentiated effector memory CD45RA+ cells. This CDR3 is built from 13 residues. Trimming removed 6 bases at V and 7 bases at J, with 13 bases between. Germline assignment: CDR1 LNHDA and CDR2 SQIVND (reference sequence). This specimen comes from a study of shared clonotypes between healthy human individuals. Findings and caveats of the study: Generally, estimated richness proved larger in naive subsets than it did in memory subsets. Generation probabilities of non-shared clonotypes were lower (relative to those shared by all four donors).

Libraries were prepared by immunoSEQ multiplex PCR; TCRdb keeps only in-frame clonotypes and omits some of them. The sample carries about 580,000 clones, roughly 98% recorded once. What was sequenced was naive CD8+ T cells sorted from blood. This TCR was sampled from a man younger than 45 in good health. The chain is built from TRBV19 and TRBJ1-5, with D unclear. CDR3 in amino acids: CASSPGLRQPQHF. The CDR3 coding sequence is TGTGCCAGTAGCCCTGGCTTGAGGCAGCCCCAGCATTTT. The variable domain in full, with the rest retrieved from reference TRBV19 and TRBJ1-5, is DGGITQSPKYLFRKEGQNVTLSCEQNLNHDAMYWYRQDPGQGLRLIYYSQIVNDFQKGDIAEGYSVSREKKESFPLTVTSAQKNPTAFYLCASSPGLRQPQHFGDGTRLSIL.